The 32 T cell receptor beta chains given below trace back to one sample, sequenced in a study of cytomegalovirus exposure and HLA in healthy donors. PCR involved 60 Vbeta and 13 Jbeta primers. Sequencing used immunoSEQ multiplex PCR; TCRdb keeps in-frame clones, though not all of them. The data show approximately 160,000 clones, approximately 77% seen once. The specimen sequenced was PBMCs. These receptors were collected from a male donor in good health and CMV-seropositive.

This chain uses TRBV30 with TRBJ1-2, with D uncertain. The V gene lost 0 bases and the J gene lost 0 bases, with 11 bases spanning the gap. The CDR3 length is 15 residues. Germline values: CDR1 GTSNPN, CDR2 SVGIG (reference sequence). The CDR3 loop reads CAWSVQTRANYGYTF. The CDR3 DNA follows: TGTGCCTGGAGTGTACAGACAAGAGCTAACTATGGCTACACCTTC.

This chain links TRBV5-3 with TRBJ1-6; D gene uncertain. TRBV5-3 is flagged as an ORF with uncertain function. V was clipped by 9 bases and J by 2 bases, with 12 bases between them. This CDR3 has 14 residues. CDR3 in amino acids: CAKRCEAYNSPLHF. The DNA of the CDR3 is TGTGCCAAGAGGTGCGAGGCCTATAATTCACCCCTCCACTTT.

The rearrangement joins TRBV4-1 to TRBJ2-4, with 14 bases identical to TRBD2. CDR3 length equals 18 residues. The V and J ends lost 6 bases and 1 base, in that order; junction bases with no gene match: 8. Germline V gene data show CDR1 as MGHRA and CDR2 as YSYEKL. CDR3 sequence: CASSPGLAGGRAKNIQYF. DNA of the CDR3: TGCGCCAGCAGTCCTGGACTAGCGGGGGGAAGGGCCAAAAACATTCAGTACTTC.

The rearrangement links TRBV2 to TRBJ2-1; 10 bases agree with TRBD2. The CDR3 is made up of 18 amino acids. V lost 3 bases, J lost 7 bases, and 15 bases stayed unmatched. Germline V gene lookup returns CDR1 SNHLY and CDR2 FYNNEI. This CDR3 reads CASSDDGGDGLAVNEQFF. The CDR3 bases are TGTGCCAGCAGTGATGATGGGGGGGACGGACTAGCGGTGAATGAGCAGTTCTTC.

This rearrangement joins TRBV10-3 to TRBJ1-5; perhaps TRBD1 as D (6 bases). Germline CDR1 is ENHRY and CDR2 is SYGVKD. CDR3 size: 14 residues. Trimming removed 0 bases at V and 7 bases at J, with 10 bases between. The CDR3 spells CAISESQGKQPQHF. CDR3 in DNA: TGTGCCATCAGTGAGTCACAGGGAAAACAGCCCCAGCATTTT.

This clone occurred once. J is TRBJ1-6 and V is TRBV2, with 9 bases fitting TRBD1. Germline-derived CDR1 and CDR2 are SNHLY and FYNNEI. The V and J ends lost 1 base and 13 bases, in that order; junction bases with no gene match: 11. This CDR3 comprises 16 residues. CDR3 sequence reads: CASSEVGTGPLTPLHF. Written as DNA, the CDR3 is TGTGCCAGCAGTGAAGTCGGGACAGGGCCCCTGACGCCCCTCCACTTT.

This clone came up a few times. The chain employs TRBV9 and TRBJ2-7; tentative D call: TRBD2 (7 bases). There are 16 residues in the CDR3. Per the germline V gene, CDR1 is SGDLS and CDR2 is YYNGEE. V was pared by 0 bases and J by 0 bases, with 13 bases between. The CDR3 protein is CASSVGKGGSSYEQYF. CDR3 DNA sequence: TGTGCCAGCAGCGTAGGTAAGGGGGGGAGCTCCTACGAGCAGTACTTC.

The chain carries TRBV7-2 and TRBJ2-7; D is unclear. The ends were cut back, 3 bases at V and 2 bases at J, with 8 bases in the middle. CDR3 size: 13 residues. Per germline, CDR1 SGHTA and CDR2 FQGNSA. CDR3 region: CASSLAKTYEQYF. The CDR3 DNA reads as TGTGCCAGCAGCTTGGCCAAAACCTACGAGCAGTACTTC.

This chain joins TRBV2 and TRBJ2-3; TRBD2 matches 12 bases. V lost 6 bases to trimming and J lost 7 bases; unmatched junction nucleotides: 8. Germline CDR1 and CDR2: SNHLY and FYNNEI. CDR3 length equals 15 residues. For the CDR3, the DNA is TGTGCCAGCAGCGCCTCTAGCGGGGGGGCAAATACGCAGTATTTT. Its translation is CASSASSGGANTQYF.

The chain has TRBV30 and TRBJ2-7, with 9 bases that match TRBD2. Germline loops: CDR1 GTSNPN, CDR2 SVGIG (reference sequence). With V trimmed by 4 bases and J by 6 bases, 4 bases remained unmatched. The CDR3 runs 12 residues. The CDR3 loop reads CAWTLAGREQYF. The DNA for the CDR3 is TGTGCCTGGACCCTAGCGGGGCGCGAGCAGTACTTC.

The rearrangement links TRBV6-5 to TRBJ2-5; a weak D match, TRBD2 (6 bases). The CDR3 is 14 amino acids. Germline assignment: CDR1 MNHEY and CDR2 SVGAGI. V was pared by 5 bases and J by 5 bases, with 15 bases between. The CDR3 reads CASSLRDSSETQYF. CDR3 sequence (DNA): TGTGCCAGCAGTCTCCGGGACTCATCCGAGACCCAGTACTTC.

The chain uses TRBV5-5 and TRBJ2-1, with D possibly TRBD1 on 5 matching bases. The CDR3 is made up of 12 amino acids. The germline V and J ends were trimmed by 2 bases and 12 bases, with 12 bases remaining between them. Germline-derived CDR1 and CDR2 are SGHKS and YYEKEE (reference sequence). The CDR3: CASSLLGQGQFF. The CDR3 coding sequence is TGTGCCAGCAGCTTATTAGGGCAGGGGCAGTTCTTC.

The chain combines TRBV5-1 with TRBJ1-6; D might be TRBD1 (6 bases). CDR3 length: 15 amino acids. V dropped 4 bases and J dropped 8 bases, with 16 bases sitting between them. Germline lookup yields CDR1 SGHRS and CDR2 YFSETQ. As DNA, the CDR3 is TGCGCCAGCAGCGCGGAGGGGGGGAATGATTCACCCCTCCACTTT. Translating it yields CASSAEGGNDSPLHF.

The chain has TRBV6-6 and TRBJ1-6, with TRBD1 matching 7 bases. This CDR3 is built from 14 residues. Germline V gene data show CDR1 as MNHNY and CDR2 as SVGAGI (reference sequence). The J segment lost 9 bases and the V segment lost 7 bases, leaving 9 bases of the junction unmatched. In DNA, the CDR3 is TGTGCCAGCACACTACAGGGGCCTAGTTCACCCCTCCACTTT. Encoded protein: CASTLQGPSSPLHF.

The CDR3 is CSVATGGDTEAFF. Written as DNA, the CDR3 is TGCAGCGTTGCAACAGGGGGAGACACTGAAGCTTTCTTT. The chain recombines TRBV29-1 with TRBJ1-1, with 8 nucleotides matching TRBD1. The CDR3 spans 13 residues. The germline V gene encodes CDR1 SQVTM and CDR2 ANQGSEA. J was trimmed by 3 bases and V by 4 bases; bases with no gene match: 4.

The rearrangement links TRBV4-2 to TRBJ2-3, with TRBD2 matching 9 bases. J gave up 5 bases and V 4 bases, and 10 bases lay outside the gene matches. CDR1 LGHNA and CDR2 YNFKEQ come from the germline V gene. The CDR3 length is 16 residues. The CDR3 region is CASSPQTLAGRDTQYF. The CDR3 DNA reads as TGTGCCAGCAGCCCACAAACCCTAGCGGGGAGAGATACGCAGTATTTT.

CDR3 loop: CASSTTGTGGGIQYF. CDR3 coding DNA: TGTGCCAGCAGTACGACCGGGACAGGGGGAGGCATTCAGTACTTC. The chain has TRBV28 and TRBJ2-4, with 11 positions matching TRBD1. The germline CDR1 and CDR2 sequences are MDHEN and SYDVKM. J gave up 9 bases and V 5 bases, and 9 bases lay outside the gene matches. CDR3 size: 15 residues.

The rearrangement links TRBV29-1 to TRBJ1-2; tentatively, D is TRBD1 (6 bases). Deletions cut 1 base from V and 8 bases from J, with 17 bases between. This CDR3 has 14 amino acids. In germline, CDR1 is SQVTM, CDR2 ANQGSEA. The CDR3 DNA reads TGCAGCGTTGAAGTAGTGTCCAGGGGACGCGGCTACACCTTC. This translates into CSVEVVSRGRGYTF.

The chain employs TRBV2 and TRBJ2-3; D is unresolved. This CDR3 spans 12 amino acids. Germline V lookup: CDR1 SNHLY, CDR2 FYNNEI. V lost 5 bases and J 6 bases, leaving 9 bases between the germline ends. CDR3 amino acids: CASSFTRDTQYF. The CDR3, as DNA: TGTGCCAGCAGTTTCACTCGGGATACGCAGTATTTT.

Comment on this clone: An end of the junction differs from the germline gene, which may be a read error. CDR3 sequence (DNA): TGTTCCAGCAGCTTAGGACAGTCCTCCTACGAGCAGTACTTC. Translated, it gives CSSSLGQSSYEQYF. This sequence joins TRBV7-9 and TRBJ2-7; D is perhaps TRBD1 (6 bases). Germline V gene sequence: CDR1 SEHNR, CDR2 FQNEAQ (reference sequence). There are 14 residues in the CDR3.

This clone was observed a single time. The V gene is TRBV2, the J gene TRBJ2-5; TRBD2 matches 11 bases. The assigned J gene may be wrong: the sequence end matches TRBJ2-7 better. CDR1 and CDR2 from the germline V gene are SNHLY and FYNNEI. The CDR3 contains 15 residues. CDR3 protein: CASTGTSGLSYEQYF. The DNA of the CDR3 is TGTGCCAGCACCGGGACTAGCGGTCTCTCCTACGAGCAGTACTTC.

CDR3 nucleotide sequence: TGTGCCAGCAGCTTCAGGCAGCAGAACACTGAAGCTTTCTTT. It is translated as CASSFRQQNTEAFF. This chain connects TRBV7-9 to TRBJ1-1; D not certain. Trimming took 3 bases from V and 1 from J, leaving 9 bases between them. Germline CDR1 is SEHNR and CDR2 is FQNEAQ (reference sequence). The CDR3 is 14 residues long.

The J gene is TRBJ1-5, the V gene TRBV10-2, with D perhaps matching TRBD1 (6 bases). Germline-derived CDR1 and CDR2 are WSHSY and SAAADI. This CDR3 has 15 residues. Deletions cut 8 bases from V and 3 bases from J, with 17 bases between. The CDR3 here is CASRGGLRNNQPQHF. The CDR3 DNA sequence: TGCGCCAGCCGGGGGGGCCTAAGGAACAATCAGCCCCAGCATTTT.

Here the CDR3 reads CASSSSPGTPSYEQYF. DNA of the CDR3: TGCGCCAGCAGCTCAAGCCCTGGGACTCCTTCCTACGAGCAGTACTTC. The chain links TRBV5-1 to TRBJ2-7; D perhaps matches TRBD2 (6 bases). V was cut by 3 bases and J by 1 base, with 17 bases left in between. Germline CDR1 SGHRS, CDR2 YFSETQ. This CDR3 spans 16 amino acids.

V and J are TRBV4-1 and TRBJ2-2; TRBD2 is a possible D gene (5 bases). Germline CDR1 is MGHRA and CDR2 is YSYEKL. The CDR3 is 15 residues long. Between the trimmed V and J ends, which lost 0 bases and 3 bases, there was a span of 8 bases. CDR3 nucleotides: TGCGCCAGCAGCCAAGAAGGGAGTTACACCGGGGAGCTGTTTTTT. Translation: CASSQEGSYTGELFF.

The genes are TRBV9 and TRBJ1-1; 8 bases fit TRBD1. Germline-derived CDR1 and CDR2 are SGDLS and YYNGEE. The CDR3 extends over 17 amino acids. V dropped 0 bases and J dropped 6; count of bases not matched to a gene: 13. The CDR3 region is CASSVDRRQGFEAEAFF. The CDR3 region has the DNA TGTGCCAGCAGCGTAGATAGGAGACAGGGGTTTGAGGCTGAAGCTTTCTTT.

The rearrangement links TRBV7-9 to TRBJ2-3, with 8 positions matching TRBD2. V lost 5 bases and J lost 0; bases outside the gene matches: 16. The CDR3 consists of 19 residues. Germline CDR1 SEHNR, CDR2 FQNEAQ (reference sequence). The CDR3 sequence: CASSPRFPAGESSTDTQYF. CDR3 coding DNA: TGTGCCAGCAGCCCTAGGTTTCCAGCGGGGGAGTCTAGCACAGATACGCAGTATTTT.

The genes are TRBV29-1 and TRBJ2-2, with 12 bases that match TRBD2. Losses at the gene ends were 4 bases for V and 4 bases for J; bases not matched to a gene: 4. The CDR3 runs 15 residues. Per the germline V gene, CDR1 is SQVTM and CDR2 is ANQGSEA. CDR3 coding DNA: TGCAGCGTTGTACTAGCGGGGGGCCCCACCGGGGAGCTGTTTTTT. It codes for CSVVLAGGPTGELFF.

This clone was counted once. The chain combines TRBV14 with TRBJ2-7; D remains ambiguous. Germline loops: CDR1 SGHDN, CDR2 FVKESK. V dropped 1 base and J dropped 0 bases, with 10 bases sitting between them. CDR3 length: 15 residues. The CDR3 loop reads CASSQGLSSSYEQYF. The CDR3 coding sequence is TGTGCCAGCAGCCAAGGTTTGAGTAGCTCCTACGAGCAGTACTTC.

This chain links TRBV5-8 with TRBJ2-3; the D gene is possibly TRBD2 (7 bases). The CDR3 is made up of 13 amino acids. CDR1 SGHTS and CDR2 YDEGEE come from the germline V gene. V lost 1 base and J 6 bases, leaving 9 bases between the germline ends. The CDR3 region is CASSLRGGDTQYF. In DNA form, the CDR3 reads TGTGCCAGCAGCTTGAGGGGGGGGGATACGCAGTATTTT.

This clone has more than one count but fewer than ten. This rearrangement joins TRBV19 to TRBJ1-1, with D possibly TRBD1 on 6 matching bases. Per the germline V gene, CDR1 is LNHDA and CDR2 is SQIVND (reference sequence). Between the trimmed V and J ends, which lost 5 bases and 8 bases, there was a span of 15 bases. This CDR3 is 13 amino acids long. CDR3 DNA: TGTGCCAGTAGTTTACCAGGGGAGGGCGAAGCTTTCTTT. Residues: CASSLPGEGEAFF.

The sample holds one count of this clone. The CDR3 coding sequence is TGTGCCACCTCAAAAGAGGGATGGGCGTATAATTCACCCCTCCACTTT. Its translation: CATSKEGWAYNSPLHF. The V and J genes are TRBV19 and TRBJ1-6; D call uncertain. The CDR3 covers 16 residues. The germline gives CDR1 LNHDA, CDR2 SQIVND (reference sequence). Trimming took 10 bases from V and 4 from J, leaving 20 bases between them.